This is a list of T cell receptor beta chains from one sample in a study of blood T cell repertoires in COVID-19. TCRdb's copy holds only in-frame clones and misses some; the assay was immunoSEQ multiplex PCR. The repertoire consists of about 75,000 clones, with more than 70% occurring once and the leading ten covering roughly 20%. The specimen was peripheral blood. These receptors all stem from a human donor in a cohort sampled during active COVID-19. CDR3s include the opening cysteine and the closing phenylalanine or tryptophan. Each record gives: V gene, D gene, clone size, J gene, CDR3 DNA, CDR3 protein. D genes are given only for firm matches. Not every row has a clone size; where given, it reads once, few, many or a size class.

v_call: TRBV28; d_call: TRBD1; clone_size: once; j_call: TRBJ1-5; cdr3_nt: TGTGCCAGCAGTAAAAAGACAGGGAATCAGCCCCAGCATTTT; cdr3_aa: CASSKKTGNQPQHF
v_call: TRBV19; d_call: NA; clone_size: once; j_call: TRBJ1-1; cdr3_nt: TGTGCCAGTACCGCCAGTTCAACTGAAGCTTTCTTT; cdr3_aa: CASTASSTEAFF
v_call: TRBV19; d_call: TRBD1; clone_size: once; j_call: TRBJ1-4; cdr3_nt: TGTGCCAGTAGGCCCGGGACAGGGGGTTTTGAAAAACTGTTTTTT; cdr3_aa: CASRPGTGGFEKLFF
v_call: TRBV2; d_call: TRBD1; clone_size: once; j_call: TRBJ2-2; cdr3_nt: TGTGCCAGCAGGGTCAGGGGGAGCAGGAACACCGGGGAGCTGTTTTTT; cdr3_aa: CASRVRGSRNTGELFF
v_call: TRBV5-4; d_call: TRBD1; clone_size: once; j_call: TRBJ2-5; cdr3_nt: TGTGCCAGCAGACCGGGACAGGGGCTGACCCAGTACTTC; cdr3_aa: CASRPGQGLTQYF
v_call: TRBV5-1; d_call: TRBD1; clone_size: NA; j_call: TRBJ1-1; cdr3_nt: TGCGCCAGCAGCTTGGGGACAGGGGGCAACACTGAAGCTTTCTTT; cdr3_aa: CASSLGTGGNTEAFF
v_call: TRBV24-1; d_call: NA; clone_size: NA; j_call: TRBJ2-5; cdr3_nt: TGTGCCACCAGTGACCCGACACTCCAAGAGACCCAGTACTTC; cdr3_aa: CATSDPTLQETQYF
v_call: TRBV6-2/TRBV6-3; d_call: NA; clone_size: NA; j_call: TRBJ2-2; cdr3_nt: TGTGCCAGCAGTTACGGCCGCGGGCGGTCCGCGAACACCGGGGAGCTGTTTTTT; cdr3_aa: CASSYGRGRSANTGELFF
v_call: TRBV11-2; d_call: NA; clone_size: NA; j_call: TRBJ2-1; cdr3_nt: TGTGCCAGCAGCCTCGGACAGATCAATGAGCAGTTCTTC; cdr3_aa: CASSLGQINEQFF
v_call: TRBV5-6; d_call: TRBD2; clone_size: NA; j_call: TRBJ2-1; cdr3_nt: TGTGCCAGCAGCCCGCCCGGGACTAGCTACAATGAGCAGTTCTTC; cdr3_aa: CASSPPGTSYNEQFF
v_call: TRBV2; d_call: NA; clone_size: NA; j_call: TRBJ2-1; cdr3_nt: TGTGCCAGCAGAGGACAGTTTACCTACAATGAGCAGTTCTTC; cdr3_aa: CASRGQFTYNEQFF
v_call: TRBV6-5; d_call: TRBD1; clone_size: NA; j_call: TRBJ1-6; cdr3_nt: TGTGCCAGCAGTAACTACAGGGGACCCCTCCACTTT; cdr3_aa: CASSNYRGPLHF
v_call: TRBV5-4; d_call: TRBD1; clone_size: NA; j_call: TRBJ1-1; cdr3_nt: TGTGCCAGCAGCTCGAGGAGGACAGGGGACACTGAAGCTTTCTTT; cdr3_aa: CASSSRRTGDTEAFF
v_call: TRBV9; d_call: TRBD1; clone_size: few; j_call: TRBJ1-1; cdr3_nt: TGTGCCAGCAGCGTAGGACAGGGGGCTGAAGCTTTCTTT; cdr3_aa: CASSVGQGAEAFF
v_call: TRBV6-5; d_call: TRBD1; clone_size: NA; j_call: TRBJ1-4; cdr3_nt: TGTGCCAGCAGAACAACAGGGGGCGCGGCTGAAAAACTGTTTTTT; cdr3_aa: CASRTTGGAAEKLFF
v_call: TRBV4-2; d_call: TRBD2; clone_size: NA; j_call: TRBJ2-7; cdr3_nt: TGTGCCAGCAGCCAAGATACTAGCGGTTTAGGGGTTTTCGAGCAGTACTTC; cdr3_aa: CASSQDTSGLGVFEQYF
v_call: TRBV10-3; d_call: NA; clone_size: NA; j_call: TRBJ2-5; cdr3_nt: TGTGCCACCGCTCTCCGGGAGACCCAGTACTTC; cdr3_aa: CATALRETQYF
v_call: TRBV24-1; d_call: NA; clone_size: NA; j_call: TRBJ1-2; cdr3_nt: TGTGCCACCAGTGATTCCGCGGGGGCTGGCTACACCTTC; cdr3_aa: CATSDSAGAGYTF
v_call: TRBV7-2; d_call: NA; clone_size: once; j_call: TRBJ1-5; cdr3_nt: TGTGCCAGCACCTCCCAAGGCGGAGGCAATCAGCCCCAGCATTTT; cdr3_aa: CASTSQGGGNQPQHF
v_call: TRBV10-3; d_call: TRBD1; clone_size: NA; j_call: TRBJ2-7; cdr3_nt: TGTGCCATCAGGCCGACAGGGTTGAACTACGAGCAGTACTTC; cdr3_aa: CAIRPTGLNYEQYF
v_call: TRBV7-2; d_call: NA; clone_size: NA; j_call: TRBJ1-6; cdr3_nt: TGTGCCAGCAGCGGAGCGCCAAGGACCAGGGCTAATTCACCCCTCCACTTT; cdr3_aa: CASSGAPRTRANSPLHF
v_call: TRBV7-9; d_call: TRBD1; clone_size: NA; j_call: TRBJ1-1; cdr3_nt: TGTGCCAGCAGCCCGGACAGGGGGATGTCTTTCTTT; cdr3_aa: CASSPDRGMSFF
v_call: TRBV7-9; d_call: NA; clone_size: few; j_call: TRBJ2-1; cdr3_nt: TGTGCCAGCGGTTCCAGGACAGCCTTCAATGAGCAGTTCTTC; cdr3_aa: CASGSRTAFNEQFF
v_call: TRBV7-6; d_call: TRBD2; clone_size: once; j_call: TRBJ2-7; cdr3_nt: TGTGCCAGCAGCTTAAGACTAGCGGGAGGGCCGCACGAGCAGTACTTC; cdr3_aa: CASSLRLAGGPHEQYF
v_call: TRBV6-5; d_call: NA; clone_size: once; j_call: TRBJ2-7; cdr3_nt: TGTGCCAGCAGTAAGGACAGTCCCTACGAGCAGTACTTC; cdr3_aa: CASSKDSPYEQYF
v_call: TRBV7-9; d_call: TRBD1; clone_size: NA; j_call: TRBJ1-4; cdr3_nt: TGTGCCAGCAGCATGGACAGGGGGAGTGAAAAACTGTTTTTT; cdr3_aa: CASSMDRGSEKLFF
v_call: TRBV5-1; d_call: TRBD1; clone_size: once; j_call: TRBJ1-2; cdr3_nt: TGCGCCAGCAGGGAGCAGGGGGCTGCTATTGATGGCTACACCTTC; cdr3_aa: CASREQGAAIDGYTF
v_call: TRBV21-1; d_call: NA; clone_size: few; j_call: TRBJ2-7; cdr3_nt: TGTGCCAGCAGCATGGGACTAGCGGAGTCCTACGAGCAGTACTTC; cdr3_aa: CASSMGLAESYEQYF
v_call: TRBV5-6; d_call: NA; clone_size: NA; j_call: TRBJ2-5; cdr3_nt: TGTGCCAGCAGCTTGCAGGGTTCAGAGACCCAGTACTTC; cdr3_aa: CASSLQGSETQYF
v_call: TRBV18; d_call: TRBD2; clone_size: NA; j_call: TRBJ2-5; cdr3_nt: TGTGCCAGCTCACGTGGACTAGCGGGAGGAATCCAAGAGACCCAGTACTTC; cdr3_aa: CASSRGLAGGIQETQYF
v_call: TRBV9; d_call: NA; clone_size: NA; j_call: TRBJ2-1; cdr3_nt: TGTGCCAGCAGCGTACTTTGGAGCTCCTACAATGAGCAGTTCTTC; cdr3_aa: CASSVLWSSYNEQFF
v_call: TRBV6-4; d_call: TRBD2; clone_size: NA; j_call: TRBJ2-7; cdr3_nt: TGTGCCACCTCGGGACTAGCGAGTTGCTACGAGCAGTACTTC; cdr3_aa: CATSGLASCYEQYF
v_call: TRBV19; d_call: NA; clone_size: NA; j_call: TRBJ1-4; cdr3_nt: TGTGCCAGTAGTTTGGTAGGGGAAGTCAGAGAAAAACTGTTTTTT; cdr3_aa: CASSLVGEVREKLFF
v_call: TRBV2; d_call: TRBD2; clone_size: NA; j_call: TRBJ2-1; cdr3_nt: TGTGCCAGCAGACGGGGACTAGCGGGAGCCTACAATGAGCAGTTCTTC; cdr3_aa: CASRRGLAGAYNEQFF
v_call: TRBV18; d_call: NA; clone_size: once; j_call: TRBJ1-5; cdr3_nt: TGTGCCAGCTCACCGGTGGGGGCCAATCAGCCCCAGCATTTT; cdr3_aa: CASSPVGANQPQHF
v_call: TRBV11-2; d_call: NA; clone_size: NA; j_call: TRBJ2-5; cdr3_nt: TGTGCCAGCAGCGCACTGGGGGGAGAGACCCAGTACTTC; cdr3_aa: CASSALGGETQYF
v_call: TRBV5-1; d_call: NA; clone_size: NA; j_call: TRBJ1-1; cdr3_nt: TGCGCCAGCAGCTTGGTTGCTGGGAGCACTGAAGCTTTCTTT; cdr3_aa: CASSLVAGSTEAFF
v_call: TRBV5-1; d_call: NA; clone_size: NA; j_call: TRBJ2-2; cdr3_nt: TGCGCCAGCAGCTTGCGGTTGAGCGCCGGGGAGCTGTTTTTT; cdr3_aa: CASSLRLSAGELFF
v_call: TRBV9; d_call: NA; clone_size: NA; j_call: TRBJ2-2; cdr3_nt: TGTGCCAGCAGCGTAGCCCACACCCTCGAGGTCACCGGGGAGCTGTTTTTT; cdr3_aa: CASSVAHTLEVTGELFF
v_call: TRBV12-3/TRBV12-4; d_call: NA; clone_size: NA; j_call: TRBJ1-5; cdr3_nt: TGTGCCAGCAGCAGGGGAAATCAGCCCCAGCATTTT; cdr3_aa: CASSRGNQPQHF
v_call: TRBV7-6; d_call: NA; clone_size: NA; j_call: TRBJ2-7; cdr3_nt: TGTGCCAGCAGCTTAGATCGTGGGGGGACCTACGAGCAGTACTTC; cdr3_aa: CASSLDRGGTYEQYF
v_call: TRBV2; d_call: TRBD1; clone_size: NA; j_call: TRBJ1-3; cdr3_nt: TGTGCCAGCAGTGCAGGGGGCGGTGGAAACACCATATATTTT; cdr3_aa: CASSAGGGGNTIYF
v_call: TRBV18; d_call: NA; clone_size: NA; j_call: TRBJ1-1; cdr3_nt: TGTGCCAGCTCAGCGGGGCAGGGTGGCACTGAAGCTTTCTTT; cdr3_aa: CASSAGQGGTEAFF
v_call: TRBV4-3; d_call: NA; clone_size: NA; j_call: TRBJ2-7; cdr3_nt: TGCGCCAGCAGCCAAGATAACAGTGGCTACGAGCAGTACTTC; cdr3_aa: CASSQDNSGYEQYF
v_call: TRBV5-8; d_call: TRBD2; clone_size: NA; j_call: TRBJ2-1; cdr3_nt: TGTGCCAGCAGCTTGGGACTAGCTTCCTACAATGAGCAGTTCTTC; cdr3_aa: CASSLGLASYNEQFF
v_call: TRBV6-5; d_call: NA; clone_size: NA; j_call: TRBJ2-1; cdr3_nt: TGTGCCAGCACGAGGAGATCCTACAATGAGCAGTTCTTC; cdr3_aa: CASTRRSYNEQFF
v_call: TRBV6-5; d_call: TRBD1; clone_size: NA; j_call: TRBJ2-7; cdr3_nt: TGTGCCAGCCAACACAGGGACAGGGATTACGAGCAGTACTTC; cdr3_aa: CASQHRDRDYEQYF
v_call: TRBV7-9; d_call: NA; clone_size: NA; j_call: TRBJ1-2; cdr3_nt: TGTGCCACCCTGGCGGCAGGGGCGCCAGCTAACTATGGCTACACCTTC; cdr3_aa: CATLAAGAPANYGYTF
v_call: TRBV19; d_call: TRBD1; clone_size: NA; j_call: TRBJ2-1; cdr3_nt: TGTGCCAGTAGAGAGGACAGGAGCTCCTACAATGAGCAGTTCTTC; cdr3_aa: CASREDRSSYNEQFF
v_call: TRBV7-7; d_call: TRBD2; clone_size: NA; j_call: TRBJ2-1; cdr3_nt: TGTGCCAGCAGCTTAGGGCCAGCGGGGGGCCCCTACAATGAGCAGTTCTTC; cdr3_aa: CASSLGPAGGPYNEQFF
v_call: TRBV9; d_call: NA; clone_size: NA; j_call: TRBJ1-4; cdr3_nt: TGTGCCAGCAGCGTAGGTGGGCAGGGCGGTGAAAAACTGTTTTTT; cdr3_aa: CASSVGGQGGEKLFF
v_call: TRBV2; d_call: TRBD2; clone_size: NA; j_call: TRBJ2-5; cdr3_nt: TGTGCCAGCAGGGCTGGGGGGGGAGCCCCCCGAGAGACCCAGTACTTC; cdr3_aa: CASRAGGGAPRETQYF
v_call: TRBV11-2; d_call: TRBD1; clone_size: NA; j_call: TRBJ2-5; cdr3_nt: TGTGCCAGCAGTATCTACAGGGGTGGGGAGACCCAGTACTTC; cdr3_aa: CASSIYRGGETQYF
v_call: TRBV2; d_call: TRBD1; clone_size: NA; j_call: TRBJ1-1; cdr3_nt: TGTGCCAGCAGCGAAGGGACAGGGGGCACTGAAGCTTTCTTT; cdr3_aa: CASSEGTGGTEAFF
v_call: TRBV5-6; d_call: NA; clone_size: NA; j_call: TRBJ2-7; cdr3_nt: TGTGCCAGCAGCCTCTGGACAGCCGAGCAGTACTTC; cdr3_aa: CASSLWTAEQYF